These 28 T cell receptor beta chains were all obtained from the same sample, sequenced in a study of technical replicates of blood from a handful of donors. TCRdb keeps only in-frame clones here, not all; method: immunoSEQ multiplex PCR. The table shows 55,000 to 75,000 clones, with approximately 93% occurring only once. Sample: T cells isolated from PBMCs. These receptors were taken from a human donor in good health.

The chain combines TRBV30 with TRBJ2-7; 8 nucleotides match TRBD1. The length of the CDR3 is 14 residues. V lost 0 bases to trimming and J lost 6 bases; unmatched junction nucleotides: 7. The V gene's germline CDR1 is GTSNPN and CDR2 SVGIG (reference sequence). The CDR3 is CAWSVRAGGSEQYF. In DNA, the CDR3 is TGTGCCTGGAGTGTAAGGGCAGGGGGCAGCGAGCAGTACTTC.

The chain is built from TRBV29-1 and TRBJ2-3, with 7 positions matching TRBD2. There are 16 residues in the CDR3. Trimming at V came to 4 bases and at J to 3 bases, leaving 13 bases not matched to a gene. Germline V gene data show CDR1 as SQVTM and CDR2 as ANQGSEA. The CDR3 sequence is CSVGGKGGSTTDTQYF. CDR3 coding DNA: TGCAGCGTTGGCGGGAAGGGAGGGTCAACGACAGATACGCAGTATTTT.

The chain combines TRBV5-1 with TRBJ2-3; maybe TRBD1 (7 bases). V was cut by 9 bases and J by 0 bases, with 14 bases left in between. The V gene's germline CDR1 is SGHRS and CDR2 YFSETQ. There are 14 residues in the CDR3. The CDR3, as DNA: TGCGCCACCACGGAGGGGGCTAGCACAGATACGCAGTATTTT. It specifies CATTEGASTDTQYF.

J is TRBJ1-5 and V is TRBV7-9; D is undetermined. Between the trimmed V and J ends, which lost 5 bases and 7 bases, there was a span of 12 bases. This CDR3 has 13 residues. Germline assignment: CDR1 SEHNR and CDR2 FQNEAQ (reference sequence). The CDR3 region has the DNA TGTGCCAGCAGCCCTGACGGAGGACAGCCCCAGCATTTT. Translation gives CASSPDGGQPQHF.

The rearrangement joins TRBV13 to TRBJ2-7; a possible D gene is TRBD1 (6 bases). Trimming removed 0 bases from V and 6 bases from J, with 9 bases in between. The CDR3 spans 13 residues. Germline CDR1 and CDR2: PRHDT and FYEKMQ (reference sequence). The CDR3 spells CASSLGDSLEQYF. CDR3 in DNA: TGTGCCAGCAGCTTAGGGGACAGCCTCGAGCAGTACTTC.

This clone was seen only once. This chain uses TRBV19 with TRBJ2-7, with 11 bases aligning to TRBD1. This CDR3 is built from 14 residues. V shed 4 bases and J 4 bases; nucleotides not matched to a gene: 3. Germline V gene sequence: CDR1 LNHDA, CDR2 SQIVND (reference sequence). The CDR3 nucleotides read TGTGCCAGTAGTAATCGGGACAGGGGGTACGAGCAGTACTTC. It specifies CASSNRDRGYEQYF.

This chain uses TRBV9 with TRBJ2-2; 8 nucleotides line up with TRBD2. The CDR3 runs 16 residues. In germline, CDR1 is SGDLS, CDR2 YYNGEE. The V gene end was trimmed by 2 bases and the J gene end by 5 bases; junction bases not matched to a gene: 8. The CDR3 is CASSVRREGLTGELFF. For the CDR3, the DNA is TGTGCCAGCAGCGTGAGACGGGAGGGCCTAACCGGGGAGCTGTTTTTT.

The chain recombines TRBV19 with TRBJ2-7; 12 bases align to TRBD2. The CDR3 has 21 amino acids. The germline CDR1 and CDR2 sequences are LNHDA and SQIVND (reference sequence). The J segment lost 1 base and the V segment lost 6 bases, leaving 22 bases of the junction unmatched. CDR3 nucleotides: TGTGCCAGTAGGTTAATAGCGACCGGGACTAGCGGGTCAACGCCTTCCTACGAGCAGTACTTC. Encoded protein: CASRLIATGTSGSTPSYEQYF.

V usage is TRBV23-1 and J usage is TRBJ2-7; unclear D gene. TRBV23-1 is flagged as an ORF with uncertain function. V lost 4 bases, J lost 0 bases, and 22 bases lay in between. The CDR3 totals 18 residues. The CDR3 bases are TGCGCCAGCAGTCCTATTACACGTGAAGCGCGATACTCCTACGAGCAGTACTTC. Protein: CASSPITREARYSYEQYF.

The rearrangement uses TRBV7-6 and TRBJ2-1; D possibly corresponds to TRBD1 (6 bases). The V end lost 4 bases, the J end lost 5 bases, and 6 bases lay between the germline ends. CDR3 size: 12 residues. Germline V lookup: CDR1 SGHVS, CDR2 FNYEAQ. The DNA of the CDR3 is TGTGCCAGCAGCTGGACAGACAATGAGCAGTTCTTC. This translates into CASSWTDNEQFF. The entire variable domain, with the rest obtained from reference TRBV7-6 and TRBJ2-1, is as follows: GAGVSQSPRYKVTKRGQDVALRCDPISGHVSLYWYRQALGQGPEFLTYFNYEAQQDKSGLPNDRFSAERPEGSISTLTIQRTEQRDSAMYRCASSWTDNEQFFGPGTRLTVL.

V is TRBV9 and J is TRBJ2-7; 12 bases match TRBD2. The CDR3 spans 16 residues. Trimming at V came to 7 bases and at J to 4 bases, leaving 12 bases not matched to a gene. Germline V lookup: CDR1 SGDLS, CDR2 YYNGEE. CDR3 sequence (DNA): TGTGCCAGCGGGAACCCGACTAGCGGGAGTTATTACGAGCAGTACTTC. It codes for CASGNPTSGSYYEQYF.

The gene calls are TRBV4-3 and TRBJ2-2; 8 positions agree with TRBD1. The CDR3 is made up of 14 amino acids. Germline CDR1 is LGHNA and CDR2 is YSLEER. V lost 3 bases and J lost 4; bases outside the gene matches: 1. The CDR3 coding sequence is TGCGCCAGCAGCCAGGACAGGGCCACCGGGGAGCTGTTTTTT. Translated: CASSQDRATGELFF.

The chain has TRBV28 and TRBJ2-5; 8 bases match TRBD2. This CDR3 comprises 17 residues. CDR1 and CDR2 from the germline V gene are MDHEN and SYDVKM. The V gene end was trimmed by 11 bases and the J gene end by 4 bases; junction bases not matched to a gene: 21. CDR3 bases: TGTGCCTCGGGGGGGGCGGGAGAAATGGTAGCAGCAGAGACCCAGTACTTC. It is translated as CASGGAGEMVAAETQYF.

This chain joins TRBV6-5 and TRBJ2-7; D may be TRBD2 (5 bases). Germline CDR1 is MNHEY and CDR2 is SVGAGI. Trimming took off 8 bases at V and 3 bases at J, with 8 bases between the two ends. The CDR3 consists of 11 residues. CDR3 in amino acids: CASESGYEQYF. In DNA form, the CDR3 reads TGTGCCAGCGAGAGCGGCTACGAGCAGTACTTC.

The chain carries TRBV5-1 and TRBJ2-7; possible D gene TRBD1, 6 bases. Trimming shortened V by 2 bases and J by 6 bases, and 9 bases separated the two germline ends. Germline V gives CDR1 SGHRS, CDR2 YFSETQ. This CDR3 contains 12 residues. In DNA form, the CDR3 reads TGCGCCAGCAGCTTCACAGGGACCGAGCAGTACTTC. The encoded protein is CASSFTGTEQYF.

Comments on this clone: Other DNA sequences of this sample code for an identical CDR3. The DNA for the CDR3 is TGTGCCAGCAGCGAAACAGGGTCTGGAAACACCATATATTTT. Translating it yields CASSETGSGNTIYF. The J gene is TRBJ1-3, the V gene TRBV9; D might be TRBD1 (6 bases). The CDR3 length is 14 residues. The V and J ends lost 3 bases and 1 base respectively, with 8 bases between them. Germline values: CDR1 SGDLS, CDR2 YYNGEE.

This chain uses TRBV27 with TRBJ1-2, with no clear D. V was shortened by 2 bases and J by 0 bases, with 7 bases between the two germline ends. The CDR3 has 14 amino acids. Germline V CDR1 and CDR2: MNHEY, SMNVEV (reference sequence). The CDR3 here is CASSLAPANYGYTF. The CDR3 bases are TGTGCCAGCAGTTTAGCACCGGCTAACTATGGCTACACCTTC.

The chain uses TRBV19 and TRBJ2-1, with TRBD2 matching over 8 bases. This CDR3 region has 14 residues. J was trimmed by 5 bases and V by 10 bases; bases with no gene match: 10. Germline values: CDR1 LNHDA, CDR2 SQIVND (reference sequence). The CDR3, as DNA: TGTGCCACCTCTAGAGCGGGGGACCACAATGAGCAGTTCTTC. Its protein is CATSRAGDHNEQFF.

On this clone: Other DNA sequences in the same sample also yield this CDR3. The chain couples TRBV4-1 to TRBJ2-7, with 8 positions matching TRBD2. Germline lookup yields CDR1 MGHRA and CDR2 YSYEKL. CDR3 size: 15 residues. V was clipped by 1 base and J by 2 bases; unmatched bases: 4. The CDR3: CASSQGLAGAYEQYF. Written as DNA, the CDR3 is TGCGCCAGCAGCCAAGGCCTAGCGGGCGCCTACGAGCAGTACTTC.

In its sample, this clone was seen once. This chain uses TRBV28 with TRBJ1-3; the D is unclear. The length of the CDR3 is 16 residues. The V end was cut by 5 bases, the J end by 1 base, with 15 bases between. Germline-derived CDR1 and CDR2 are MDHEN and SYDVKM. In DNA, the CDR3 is TGTGCCAGCAGTACCCCCCCGGAGCTATCTGGAAACACCATATATTTT. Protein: CASSTPPELSGNTIYF.

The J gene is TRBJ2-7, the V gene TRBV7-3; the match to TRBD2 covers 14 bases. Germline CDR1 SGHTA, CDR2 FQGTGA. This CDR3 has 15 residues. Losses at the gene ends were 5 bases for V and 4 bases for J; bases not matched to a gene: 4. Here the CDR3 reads CASSKGTSGSYEQYF. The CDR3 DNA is TGTGCCAGCAGCAAGGGGACTAGCGGGAGTTACGAGCAGTACTTC.

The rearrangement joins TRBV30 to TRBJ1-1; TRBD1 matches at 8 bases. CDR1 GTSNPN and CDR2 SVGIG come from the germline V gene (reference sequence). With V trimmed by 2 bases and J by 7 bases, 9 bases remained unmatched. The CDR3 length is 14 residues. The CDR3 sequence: CAWSLGQGQVEAFF. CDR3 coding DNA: TGTGCCTGGAGTCTGGGGCAGGGACAGGTTGAAGCTTTCTTT. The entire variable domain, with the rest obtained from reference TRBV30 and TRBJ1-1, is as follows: SQTIHQWPATLVQPVGSPLSLECTVEGTSNPNLYWYRQAAGRGLQLLFYSVGIGQISSEVPQNLSASRPQDRQFILSSKKLLLSDSGFYLCAWSLGQGQVEAFFGQGTRLTVV.

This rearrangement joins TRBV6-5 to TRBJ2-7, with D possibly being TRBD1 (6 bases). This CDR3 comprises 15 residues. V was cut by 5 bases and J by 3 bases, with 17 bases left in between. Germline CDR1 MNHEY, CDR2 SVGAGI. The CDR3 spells CASSKPGHELYEQYF. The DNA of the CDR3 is TGTGCCAGCAGTAAACCGGGACACGAACTCTACGAGCAGTACTTC.

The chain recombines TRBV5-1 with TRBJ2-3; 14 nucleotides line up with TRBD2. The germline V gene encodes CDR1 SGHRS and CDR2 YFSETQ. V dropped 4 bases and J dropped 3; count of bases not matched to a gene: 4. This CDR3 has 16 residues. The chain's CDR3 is CASSEGLAGGTDTQYF. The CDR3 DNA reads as TGCGCCAGCAGCGAAGGACTAGCGGGAGGTACAGATACGCAGTATTTT.

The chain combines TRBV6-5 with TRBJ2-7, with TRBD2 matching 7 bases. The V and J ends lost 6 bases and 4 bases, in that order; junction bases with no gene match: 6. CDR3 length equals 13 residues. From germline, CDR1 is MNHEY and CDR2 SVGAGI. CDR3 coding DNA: TGTGCCAGCAGAGGCGGGGAGGGGTACGAGCAGTACTTC. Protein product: CASRGGEGYEQYF.

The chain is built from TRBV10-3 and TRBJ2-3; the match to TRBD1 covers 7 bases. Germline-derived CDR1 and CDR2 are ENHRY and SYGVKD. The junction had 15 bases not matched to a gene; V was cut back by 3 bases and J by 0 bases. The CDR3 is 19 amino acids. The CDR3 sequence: CAISDLAGRDRTSTDTQYF. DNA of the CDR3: TGTGCCATCAGTGATCTAGCCGGAAGGGACAGAACTAGCACAGATACGCAGTATTTT.

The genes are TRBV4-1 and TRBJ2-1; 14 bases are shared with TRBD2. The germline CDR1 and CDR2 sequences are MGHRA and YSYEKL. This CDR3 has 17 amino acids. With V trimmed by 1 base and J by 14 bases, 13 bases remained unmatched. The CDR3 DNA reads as TGCGCCAGCAGCCAAGCCGTGACTAGCGGGAGGGTTGTCATGGAGTTCTTC. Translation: CASSQAVTSGRVVMEFF.

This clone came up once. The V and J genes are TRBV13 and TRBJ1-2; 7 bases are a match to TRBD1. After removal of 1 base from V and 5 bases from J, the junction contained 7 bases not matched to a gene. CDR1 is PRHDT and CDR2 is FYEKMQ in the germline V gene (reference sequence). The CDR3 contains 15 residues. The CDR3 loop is CASSLERQGQYGYTF. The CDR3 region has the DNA TGTGCCAGCAGCTTAGAACGACAGGGCCAGTATGGCTACACCTTC.